This TCR beta chain was observed in a study of shared clonotypes between healthy human individuals (dated by TCRdb to about 2020). As for the study more broadly: The cohort included three men and a couple of women between 18 and 49 years of age. For each donor, CD4 naive and CD4 memory were each given three plates, CD8 naive was given two plates, and CD8 memory was given one plate. To estimate repertoire size and how much clonotype sharing occurs between individuals, the study deeply sequenced the blood TCR repertoires of about five healthy adults. Libraries were prepared and TCR repertoires were sequenced by different laboratories using diverse techniques, in order to increase sequencing depth and limit assay-specific biases. Per donor, leukapheresis produced somewhere between about 0.85 and 9.5 billion PBMCs.

The donors were healthy, HIV-negative adults with no recently reported acute infections or vaccinations. Only Caucasian adults living in Nashville, Tennessee, USA were represented among the donors. CD4+ T cells were enriched through magnetic negative selection, after which naive cells were positively selected on CD45RA and the remaining negative fraction served as the memory subset. After blood collection by leukapheresis, PBMCs were isolated using Ficoll-Histopaque density gradient centrifugation and then cryopreserved in the vapor phase of liquid nitrogen. Purity and quantity of every magnetically sorted T cell population were checked by analytical flow cytometry. Each sorted fraction had its genomic DNA isolated and then quantified by UV absorbance on a Nanodrop 2000c. TCR CDR3 regions were amplified from genomic DNA by multiplex PCR using the deep immunoSEQ assay. For each cell subset, the extracted genomic DNA was distributed evenly across all wells of several immunoSEQ 96-well plates, and each plate served as one replicate. For sorted subsets, approximately 210 ng of genomic DNA, equivalent to 30,000 or so T cell genomes, went into each replicate PCR. Purified libraries were measured with a Qubit 3.0 fluorometer, size-checked on a Bioanalyzer 2100, and measured again with the KAPA Library Quantification kit. Each immunoSEQ 96-well plate was sequenced on its own single-read 150-cycle Illumina NextSeq 550 flow cell. For the original study's pipeline: The immunoSEQ output contained only junctional sequences without quality scores, so filtering could not match that applied to full-length reads. Sequences were annotated with PyIR, a Python wrapper for IgBLAST v1.9, using IMGT germline references to assign V/J genes and CDR3. Reads with weak V/J assignments (E-value above 1e-6), missing CDR3, stop codons, out-of-frame junctions, or ambiguous translated residues were removed. A V3J clonotype was defined by an identical inferred V gene, J gene, and CDR3 amino acid sequence. Percentage overlap between repertoires was computed as shared unique clonotypes divided by the size of the smaller repertoire. Three approaches were used to assess repertoire richness: RTK rarefaction, the Chao1 estimator, and Recon v2.1 estimates of unobserved clonotypes. For all TCRbeta clonotypes obtained by the gDNA method from a handful of donors, generation probabilities were computed with OLGA. In TCRdb, the immuneACCESS table is reduced to in-frame sequences with V and J assigned. These tables do not hold every clone; where another copy was compared, an unresolved V gene accounts for under half, and the others remain unexplained. V, J and clone size reflect that table, while D and trimming were determined from the DNA. The sample table records a few million clones; just over 90% of these occur just once. The ten largest make up 0.39% of the sample.

What the study reported, not specific to this receptor: Because the study included only a small number of donors, the genetic and exposure-history diversity represented was limited. Even with the large sequencing depth, rarefaction of the sorted-subset datasets indicated that sequencing was incomplete. Larger estimated clonotype richness was generally found for naive subsets than for memory subsets. Clonotypes shared by all four sorted-subset donors showed higher generation probabilities than non-shared clonotypes. Sampling was limited to blood, and TCR repertoires in tissue likely differ from TCR repertoires in blood. Based on pairwise subsampling, the degree of clonotype sharing among donors was expected to be affected by sequencing depth. About 5% of naive CD4, more than 3% of naive CD8, about 2.5% of memory CD4, and about 0.4% of memory CD8 clonotypes were shared across a few donors.

Regarding this clone: The target of this receptor is not known. Per-nucleotide qualities are absent, and no much larger clonotype sits a single base away.

V drops 3 bases and J drops 6 bases, leaving 17 bases in between. Sequences MDHEN (CDR1) and SYDVKM (CDR2) are obtained from the germline V gene. Including the terminal cysteine and phenylalanine, the CDR3 comprises 15 residues. The retained sequence is limited to the CDR3, 45 bases, with the frame set at the first base. Material for sequencing was naive CD4+ T cells from PBMCs. Sample cell subset or site, as interpreted from the label and publication: CD45RA+ positively selected. The sequence was obtained from a young man in good health. Some clones in this sample may be carry-over from other donors' samples. The rearrangement joined TRBV28 to TRBJ1-1; the D segment cannot be called with confidence. This receptor has the CDR3 CASSLSVGRISEAFF. Here is the DNA: TGTGCCAGCAGTTTGTCGGTAGGGAGGATATCTGAAGCTTTCTTT.